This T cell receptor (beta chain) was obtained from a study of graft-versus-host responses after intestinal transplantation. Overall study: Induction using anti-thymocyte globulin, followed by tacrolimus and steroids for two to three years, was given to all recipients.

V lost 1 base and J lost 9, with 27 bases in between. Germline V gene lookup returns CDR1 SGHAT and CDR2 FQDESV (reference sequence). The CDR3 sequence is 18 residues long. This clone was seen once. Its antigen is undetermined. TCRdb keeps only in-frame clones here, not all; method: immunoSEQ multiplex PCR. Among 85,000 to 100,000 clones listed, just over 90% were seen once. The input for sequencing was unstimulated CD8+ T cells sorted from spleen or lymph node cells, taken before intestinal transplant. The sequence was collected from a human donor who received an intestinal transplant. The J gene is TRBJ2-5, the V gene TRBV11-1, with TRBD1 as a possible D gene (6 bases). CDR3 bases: TGTGCCAGCAGCTTAGTATCATCGGAACAGGGTCCTTTTGCGGCCCAGTACTTC. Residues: CASSLVSSEQGPFAAQYF.